The 9 T cell receptor beta chains presented below share a single source sample, sequenced in a study of cytomegalovirus exposure and HLA in healthy donors. Amplification used 60 Vbeta primers and 13 Jbeta primers. Method: immunoSEQ multiplex PCR; TCRdb's copy keeps in-frame clones and lacks some. The profile shows 200,000 or so clones, 80% to 90% of them singletons. The sequencing sample was made of PBMCs. The receptors stem from a young man in good health and CMV-seronegative.

The V and J genes are TRBV11-2 and TRBJ1-5, with D perhaps matching TRBD1 (5 bases). CDR1 and CDR2 (germline): SGHAT, FQNNGV. The CDR3 is 17 residues long. V lost 2 bases to trimming and J lost 1 base, with 15 bases between them. The CDR3 spells CASSLSPATESNQPQHF. Here the CDR3 DNA reads TGTGCCAGCAGCTTAAGCCCGGCGACAGAGAGCAATCAGCCCCAGCATTTT.

V and J are TRBV19 and TRBJ2-3; perhaps TRBD2 as D (7 bases). Germline CDR1 reads LNHDA; CDR2 reads SQIVND (reference sequence). V dropped 5 bases and J dropped 1 base, with 13 bases sitting between them. CDR3 length: 15 residues. The CDR3 sequence: CASSSLGGRTDTQYF. The CDR3 bases are TGTGCCAGTAGTTCCTTGGGGGGGCGCACAGATACGCAGTATTTT.

V and J are TRBV6-1 and TRBJ2-5, with no clear D. Between the trimmed V and J ends, which lost 6 bases and 5 bases, there was a span of 19 bases. CDR1 MNHNS and CDR2 SASEGT come from the germline V gene. CDR3 length: 15 residues. The CDR3 DNA reads as TGTGCCAGCAGAGTCTCCCAAAGGAGACTGGAGACCCAGTACTTC. Amino acid sequence: CASRVSQRRLETQYF.

J is TRBJ1-1 and V is TRBV19, with D perhaps TRBD1 (6 bases). V shed 8 bases and J shed 0 bases, with 16 bases lying between them. The CDR3 has 15 amino acids. CDR1 and CDR2 (germline): LNHDA, SQIVND (reference sequence). The CDR3: CASSGQRRLNTEAFF. In nucleotides, the CDR3 is TGTGCCAGTTCAGGACAGAGAAGATTGAACACTGAAGCTTTCTTT.

V usage is TRBV18 and J usage is TRBJ2-5; 8 bases map to TRBD2. Germline values: CDR1 KGHSH, CDR2 LQKENI. The CDR3 length is 16 residues. The V gene end was trimmed by 2 bases and the J gene end by 2 bases; junction bases not matched to a gene: 7. CDR3 sequence reads: CASSPIGSSGQETQYF. The CDR3 nucleotides are TGTGCCAGCTCACCAATCGGGTCTAGCGGGCAAGAGACCCAGTACTTC.

This chain joins TRBV5-1 and TRBJ2-1; possible D gene TRBD1, 6 bases. Germline values: CDR1 SGHRS, CDR2 YFSETQ. This CDR3 contains 15 residues. Trimming left V 0 bases short and J 2 bases short, with 9 bases between. The CDR3 DNA reads as TGCGCCAGCAGCTTGGCACAGGGTGCCTACAATGAGCAGTTCTTC. The encoded protein is CASSLAQGAYNEQFF. The variable domain in full, completed from reference TRBV5-1 and TRBJ2-1, reads KAGVTQTPRYLIKTRGQQVTLSCSPISGHRSVSWYQQTPGQGLQFLFEYFSETQRNKGNFPGRFSGRQFSNSRSEMNVSTLELGDSALYLCASSLAQGAYNEQFFGPGTRLTVL.

This chain joins TRBV7-6 and TRBJ2-1, with 9 bases aligning to TRBD1. V lost 2 bases, J lost 0 bases, and 5 bases stayed unmatched. The CDR3 has 17 residues. Germline lookup yields CDR1 SGHVS and CDR2 FNYEAQ. The CDR3 spells CASSLRTGASSYNEQFF. CDR3 DNA: TGTGCCAGCAGCTTACGGACAGGGGCCTCCTCCTACAATGAGCAGTTCTTC.

A note on this clone: The junction shows a germline mismatch at one end, possibly a read error. V and J are TRBV6-6 and TRBJ2-7, with TRBD1 matching 9 bases. Germline V gives CDR1 MNHNY, CDR2 SVGAGI (reference sequence). CDR3 length: 14 amino acids. The CDR3 region has the DNA TGTGCCAGCAGTTACTCCCGGGACAGGGCCCCCTATGACTTC. Its protein is CASSYSRDRAPYDF.

This chain joins TRBV9 and TRBJ1-2, with 8 nucleotides matching TRBD1. The V gene's germline CDR1 is SGDLS and CDR2 YYNGEE. The CDR3 totals 16 residues. V shed 3 bases, J shed 2 bases, and the junction held 9 bases outside the gene matches. This chain's CDR3 is CASSAGTGTLNYGYTF. CDR3 sequence (DNA): TGTGCCAGCAGCGCCGGGACAGGCACATTAAACTATGGCTACACCTTC. Full variable domain (rest looked up from reference TRBV9 and TRBJ1-2): DSGVTQTPKHLITATGQRVTLRCSPRSGDLSVYWYQQSLDQGLQFLIQYYNGEERAKGNILERFSAQQFPDLHSELNLSSLELGDSALYFCASSAGTGTLNYGYTFGSGTRLTVV.